The TCR beta chain described here comes from a study of shared clonotypes between healthy human individuals. Study-wide findings and caveats: Clonotypes shared by all four donors outscored non-shared clonotypes in generation probability. Generally, naive subsets (rather than memory subsets) showed larger estimated richness. Enrolling few donors narrowed the genetic and exposure-history diversity that was represented.

Germline V gene lookup returns CDR1 WNHNN and CDR2 SYGVQD (reference sequence). The V and J ends lost 5 bases and 1 base respectively, with 8 bases between them. The CDR3 sequence is 13 residues long. Repertoires were generated with immunoSEQ multiplex PCR, while TCRdb's copy carries only in-frame clones and drops some. Of millions of clones in the sample, 90% to 95% were seen once. On this clone itself: Antigen unknown.

This chain connects TRBV10-1 to TRBJ1-2; D is ambiguous. The sample taken for sequencing was naive CD4+ T cells sorted from blood. This sample's subset: CD45RA+ positively selected. The TCR was taken from a man between 18 and 35 years old in good health. The CDR3 sequence: CASSRDHNYGYTF. The CDR3, as DNA: TGCGCCAGCAGTCGAGATCATAACTATGGCTACACCTTC.